Each of the 11 T cell receptor beta chains below was sequenced from the same sample in a study of shared clonotypes between healthy human individuals. Data came from immunoSEQ multiplex PCR; TCRdb stores just in-frame clones and leaves some out. Among under 600,000 clones listed, more than 95% were seen once. Sequencing was performed on naive CD4+ T cells sorted from blood. Subset meaning: CD45RA+ positively selected. These receptors were taken from a woman younger than 45 in good health.

This sequence joins TRBV6-5 and TRBJ2-7; D might be TRBD1 (6 bases). The germline V and J ends were trimmed by 2 bases and 3 bases, with 11 bases remaining between them. From germline, CDR1 is MNHEY and CDR2 SVGAGI. This CDR3 comprises 14 residues. CDR3: CASSYGYRDYEQYF. In DNA, the CDR3 is TGTGCCAGCAGTTACGGGTACAGGGACTACGAGCAGTACTTC.

The chain recombines TRBV7-6 with TRBJ2-2; D not resolved. The CDR3 is made up of 15 amino acids. V lost 10 bases and J lost 4, with 19 bases in between. Germline V CDR1 and CDR2: SGHVS, FNYEAQ. Here the CDR3 reads CAIKLGPIGTGELFF. The DNA for the CDR3 is TGTGCCATCAAATTAGGACCTATCGGCACCGGGGAGCTGTTTTTT.

In this sample, this clone turned up once. The V gene is TRBV19, the J gene TRBJ1-1, with D unclear. The CDR3 has 15 residues. Germline assignment: CDR1 LNHDA and CDR2 SQIVND (reference sequence). The V and J ends lost 1 base and 1 base respectively, with 10 bases between them. The CDR3 DNA reads as TGTGCCAGTAGTATAGGACCGACTCAGAACACTGAAGCTTTCTTT. This sequence encodes CASSIGPTQNTEAFF.

The CDR3, as DNA: TGTGCCAGCAGGAAGACAGTACTATATGGCTACACCTTC. This gives the protein CASRKTVLYGYTF. This rearrangement joins TRBV28 to TRBJ1-2; D may be TRBD1 (5 bases). This CDR3 region has 13 residues. Germline V gene data show CDR1 as MDHEN and CDR2 as SYDVKM. The V end lost 6 bases, the J end lost 5 bases, and 13 bases lay between the germline ends.

The chain uses TRBV7-2 and TRBJ2-1, with 10 bases aligning to TRBD1. V gave up 6 bases and J gave up 8 bases; unmatched junction bases: 4. CDR3 size: 13 residues. Germline V gene sequence: CDR1 SGHTA, CDR2 FQGNSA. In DNA form, the CDR3 reads TGTGCCAGCAGGCCCGGGACAGGGGATGAGCAGTTCTTC. Translated, it gives CASRPGTGDEQFF.

Details on this clone: Within the sample, other DNA sequences also encode this same CDR3. The rearrangement links TRBV28 to TRBJ2-7; D is unclear. The germline V and J ends were trimmed by 5 bases and 2 bases, with 4 bases remaining between them. CDR3 size: 11 residues. Germline V gene data show CDR1 as MDHEN and CDR2 as SYDVKM. CDR3 region: CASSTTYEQYF. In DNA form, the CDR3 reads TGTGCCAGCAGTACGACCTACGAGCAGTACTTC.

CDR3: CASIVRGRDEQFF. The CDR3 bases are TGCGCCAGCATAGTGAGGGGCAGAGATGAGCAGTTCTTC. The chain is built from TRBV10-2 and TRBJ2-1; TRBD1 or TRBD2 may be the D gene (5 bases each). The V gene's germline CDR1 is WSHSY and CDR2 SAAADI. The CDR3 spans 13 residues. The V gene lost 7 bases and the J gene lost 8 bases, with 15 bases spanning the gap.

The V and J genes are TRBV19 and TRBJ1-5; D gene unclear. Between the trimmed V and J ends, which lost 8 bases and 0 bases, there was a span of 14 bases. Germline V gives CDR1 LNHDA, CDR2 SQIVND (reference sequence). The length of the CDR3 is 15 residues. This CDR3 is CASRSSEISNQPQHF. In DNA form, the CDR3 reads TGTGCCAGTCGATCCTCAGAGATTAGCAATCAGCCCCAGCATTTT.

The chain links TRBV28 to TRBJ1-2; D gene unclear. The CDR3 runs to 11 residues. The V and J ends lost 10 bases and 7 bases respectively, with 13 bases between them. Per the germline V gene, CDR1 is MDHEN and CDR2 is SYDVKM. The CDR3 loop reads CATEDRTGYTF. CDR3 coding DNA: TGTGCCACAGAAGACCGAACTGGCTACACCTTC.

The V call is TRBV6-5, the J call TRBJ1-5; unclear D gene. Germline V lookup: CDR1 MNHEY, CDR2 SVGAGI. V was trimmed by 8 bases and J by 5 bases, leaving 10 bases between them. The CDR3 runs to 12 residues. Written as DNA, the CDR3 is TGTGCCAGCCCAAGTGGGGATCAGCCCCAGCATTTT. Encoded protein: CASPSGDQPQHF.

This clone is a singleton in its sample. Other DNA sequences within the sample encode an identical CDR3. V usage is TRBV15 and J usage is TRBJ2-1; D is possibly TRBD2 (5 bases). The germline gives CDR1 LNHNV, CDR2 YYDKDF (reference sequence). This CDR3 is built from 14 residues. The germline V and J ends were trimmed by 0 bases and 7 bases, with 10 bases remaining between them. CDR3 in amino acids: CATSRDPGGNEQFF. CDR3 sequence (DNA): TGTGCCACCAGCAGAGATCCCGGCGGGAATGAGCAGTTCTTC.